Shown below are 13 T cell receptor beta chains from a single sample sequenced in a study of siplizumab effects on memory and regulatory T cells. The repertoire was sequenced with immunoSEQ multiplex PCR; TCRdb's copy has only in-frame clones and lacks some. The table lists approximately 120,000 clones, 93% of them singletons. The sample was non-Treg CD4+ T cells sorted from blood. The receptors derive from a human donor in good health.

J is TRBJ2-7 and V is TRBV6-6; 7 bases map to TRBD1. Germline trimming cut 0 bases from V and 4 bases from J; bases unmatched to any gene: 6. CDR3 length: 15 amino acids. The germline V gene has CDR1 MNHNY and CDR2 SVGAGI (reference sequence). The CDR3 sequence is CASSYSTAGGYEQYF. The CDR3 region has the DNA TGTGCCAGCAGTTACTCGACGGCAGGGGGATACGAGCAGTACTTC.

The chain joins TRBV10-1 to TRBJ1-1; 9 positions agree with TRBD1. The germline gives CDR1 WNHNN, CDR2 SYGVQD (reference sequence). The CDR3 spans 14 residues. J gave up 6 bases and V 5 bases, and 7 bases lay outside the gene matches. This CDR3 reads CASSRLQGASEAFF. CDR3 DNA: TGCGCCAGCAGTAGGTTACAGGGGGCTTCTGAAGCTTTCTTT.

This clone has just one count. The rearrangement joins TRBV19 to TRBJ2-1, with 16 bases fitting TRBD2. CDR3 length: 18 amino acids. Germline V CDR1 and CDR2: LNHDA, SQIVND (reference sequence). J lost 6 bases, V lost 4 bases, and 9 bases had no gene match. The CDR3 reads CASSRGLAGGPRGNEQFF. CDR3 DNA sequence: TGTGCCAGTAGTAGGGGACTAGCGGGGGGGCCCCGAGGCAATGAGCAGTTCTTC.

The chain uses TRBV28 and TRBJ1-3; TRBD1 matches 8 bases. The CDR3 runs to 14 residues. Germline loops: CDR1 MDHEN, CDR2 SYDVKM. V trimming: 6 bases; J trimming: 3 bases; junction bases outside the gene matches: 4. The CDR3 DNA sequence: TGTGCCAGCAGGTCAGGGGGCGGTGGAAACACCATATATTTT. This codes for CASRSGGGGNTIYF.

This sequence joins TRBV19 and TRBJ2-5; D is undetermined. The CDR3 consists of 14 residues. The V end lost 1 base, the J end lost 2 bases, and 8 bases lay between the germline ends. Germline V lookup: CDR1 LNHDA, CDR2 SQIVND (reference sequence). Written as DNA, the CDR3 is TGTGCCAGTAGTATAGCGACGGCACAAGAGACCCAGTACTTC. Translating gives CASSIATAQETQYF.

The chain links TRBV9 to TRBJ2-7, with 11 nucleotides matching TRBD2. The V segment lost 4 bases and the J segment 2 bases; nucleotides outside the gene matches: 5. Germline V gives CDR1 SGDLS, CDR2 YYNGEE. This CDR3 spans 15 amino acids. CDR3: CASSPGTSGTYEQYF. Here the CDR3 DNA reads TGTGCCAGCAGCCCCGGGACTAGCGGTACCTACGAGCAGTACTTC.

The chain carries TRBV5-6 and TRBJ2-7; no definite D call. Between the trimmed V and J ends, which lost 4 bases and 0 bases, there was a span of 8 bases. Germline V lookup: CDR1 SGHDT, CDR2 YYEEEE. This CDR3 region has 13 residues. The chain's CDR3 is CASSQLGSYEQYF. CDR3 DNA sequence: TGTGCCAGCAGCCAACTGGGCTCCTACGAGCAGTACTTC. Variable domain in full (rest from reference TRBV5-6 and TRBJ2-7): DAGVTQSPTHLIKTRGQQVTLRCSPKSGHDTVSWYQQALGQGPQFIFQYYEEEERQRGNFPDRFSGHQFPNYSSELNVNALLLGDSALYLCASSQLGSYEQYFGPGTRLTVT.

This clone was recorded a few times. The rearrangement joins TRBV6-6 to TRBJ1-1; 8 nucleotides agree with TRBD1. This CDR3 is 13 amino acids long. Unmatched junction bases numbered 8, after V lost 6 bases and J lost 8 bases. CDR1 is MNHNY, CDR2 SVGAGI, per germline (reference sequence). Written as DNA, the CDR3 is TGTGCCAGCAGACTCGACAGGGGCATAGAAGCTTTCTTT. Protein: CASRLDRGIEAFF.

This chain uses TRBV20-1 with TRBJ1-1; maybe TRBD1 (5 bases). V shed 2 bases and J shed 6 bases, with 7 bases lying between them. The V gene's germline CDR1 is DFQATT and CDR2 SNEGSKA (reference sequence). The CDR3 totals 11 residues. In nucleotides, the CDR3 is TGCAGTGCTAGAAGGGGACCTGAAGCTTTCTTT. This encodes CSARRGPEAFF.

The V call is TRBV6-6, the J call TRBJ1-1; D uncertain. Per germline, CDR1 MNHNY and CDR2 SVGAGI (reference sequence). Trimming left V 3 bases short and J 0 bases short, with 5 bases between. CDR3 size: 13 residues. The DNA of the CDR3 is TGTGCCAGCAGTTATCATCTGAACACTGAAGCTTTCTTT. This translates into CASSYHLNTEAFF.

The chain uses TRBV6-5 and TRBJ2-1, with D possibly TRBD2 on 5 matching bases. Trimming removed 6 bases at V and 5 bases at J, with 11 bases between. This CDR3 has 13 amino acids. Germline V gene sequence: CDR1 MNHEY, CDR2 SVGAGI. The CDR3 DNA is TGTGCCAGCAGCCGGACTGGAAACAATGAGCAGTTCTTC. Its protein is CASSRTGNNEQFF.

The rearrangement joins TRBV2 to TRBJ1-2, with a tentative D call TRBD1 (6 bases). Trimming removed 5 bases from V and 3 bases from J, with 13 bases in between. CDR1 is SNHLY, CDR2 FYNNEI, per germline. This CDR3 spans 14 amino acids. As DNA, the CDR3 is TGTGCCAGCAGTAGGGAAGGGGGGGACTATGGCTACACCTTC. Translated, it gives CASSREGGDYGYTF.

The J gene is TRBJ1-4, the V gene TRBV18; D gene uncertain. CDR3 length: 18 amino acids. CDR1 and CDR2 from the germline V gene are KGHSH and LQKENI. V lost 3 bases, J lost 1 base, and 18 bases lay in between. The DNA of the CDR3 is TGTGCCAGCTCACCGCGCCCTCCCATGGGAGAAACTAATGAAAAACTGTTTTTT. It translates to CASSPRPPMGETNEKLFF.